The entry that follows covers one T cell receptor beta chain sequence. In the original workflow: Reference gene primer amplification gave estimated nucleated cell counts. Only in-frame clones appear in the TCRdb table, and some are missing; sequencing was by immunoSEQ multiplex PCR. V, J and clone size derive from that table, while D and trimming were established from the DNA sequence. The sample contains roughly 60,000 clones, 78% of which appear only once. This specimen belongs to a study of blood T cell repertoires in COVID-19. Study-level information: Sites in the United States, Italy and Spain provided acute and convalescent COVID-19 samples. T cells, B-cell-depleted T cells, or PBMCs supplied cDNA or gDNA.

CDR3 size: 16 residues. CDR1 and CDR2 (germline): SGHDT, YYEEEE. V lost 3 bases to trimming and J lost 0 bases, with 12 bases between them. The genes are TRBV5-6 and TRBJ1-4; tentative D call: TRBD1 (6 bases). The source is a human donor in a cohort sampled during active COVID-19. What was sequenced was peripheral blood. CDR3 amino acids: CASSWAGTSTNEKLFF. The DNA for the CDR3 is TGTGCCAGCAGCTGGGCCGGGACATCAACTAATGAAAAACTGTTTTTT.